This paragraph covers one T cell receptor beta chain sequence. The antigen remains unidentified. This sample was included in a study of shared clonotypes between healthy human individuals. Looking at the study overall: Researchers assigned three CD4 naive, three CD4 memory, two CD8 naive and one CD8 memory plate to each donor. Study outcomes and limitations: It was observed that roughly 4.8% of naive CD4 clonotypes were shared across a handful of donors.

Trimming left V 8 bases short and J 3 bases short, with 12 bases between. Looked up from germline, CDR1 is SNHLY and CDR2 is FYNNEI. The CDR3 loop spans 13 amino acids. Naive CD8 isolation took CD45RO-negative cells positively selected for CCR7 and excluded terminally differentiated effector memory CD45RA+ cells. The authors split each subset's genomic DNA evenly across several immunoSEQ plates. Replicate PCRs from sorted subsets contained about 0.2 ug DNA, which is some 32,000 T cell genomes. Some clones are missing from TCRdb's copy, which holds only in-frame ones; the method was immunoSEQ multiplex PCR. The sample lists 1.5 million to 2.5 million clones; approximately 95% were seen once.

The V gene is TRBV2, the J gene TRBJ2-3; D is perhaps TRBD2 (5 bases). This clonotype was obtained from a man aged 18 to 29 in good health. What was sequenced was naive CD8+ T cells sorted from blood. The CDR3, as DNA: TGTGCCAGCGGAGCGGTGGGGACAGATACGCAGTATTTT. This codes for CASGAVGTDTQYF.